This TCR beta chain is from a study of cytomegalovirus exposure and HLA in healthy donors. Turning to the study itself: The Caucasian-associated ancestry cluster held under 90% of 300 to 450 genotyped donors. Findings and caveats of the study: Another analysis was done later, and it associated around 16,000 TCR beta sequences with HLA alleles at 0.05 false discovery rate. The authors enumerated 180 or so TCR beta chains as linked to cytomegalovirus.

Amplification used 60 Vbeta primers and 13 Jbeta primers. The assay was immunoSEQ multiplex PCR, and TCRdb's table has in-frame clones only and misses some. The sample yields roughly 70,000 clones, of which the top ten take up around 7%. Trimming left V 6 bases short and J 6 bases short, with 9 bases between. The germline V gene has CDR1 MNHNS and CDR2 SASEGT. CDR3 size: 12 residues. Though nominally healthy at sampling, donors likely had unrecorded immune exposures. Comment on this clone: Antigen unknown.

The V gene is TRBV6-1, the J gene TRBJ2-1; TRBD2 might be the D (6 bases). The source is a female donor in good health and CMV-seropositive. Sequenced: PBMCs. Here the CDR3 reads CASRWDFNEQFF. CDR3 DNA sequence: TGTGCCAGCAGGTGGGACTTCAATGAGCAGTTCTTC.